The entry below gives a single T cell receptor beta chain sequence along with its context. The sample belongs to a study of T-cell memory formation after mild COVID-19. One entry per CDR3 protein results from TCRdb running MiXCR on the 5' RACE reads. The sample yields approximately 60,000 distinct CDR3 sequences, roughly 10% seen once. The CDR3 extends over 15 amino acids. V was shortened by 0 bases and J by 6 bases, with 15 bases between the two germline ends. The germline CDR1 and CDR2 sequences are SGHRS and YFSETQ. The specimen sequenced was PBMCs or a T cell subset sorted from them (not recorded which). This TCR was sampled from a man younger than 30 who had mild COVID-19 (a few samples of this study predate the infection). Cell type and time point are not known. The chain carries TRBV5-1 and TRBJ1-1, with D possibly matching TRBD1 (6 bases). This chain's CDR3 is CASSLAVRGWAEAFF. CDR3 nucleotide sequence: TGCGCCAGCAGCTTGGCCGTCAGGGGATGGGCTGAAGCTTTCTTT.